This T cell receptor (beta chain) emerged from a study of naive and memory T cell subsets. Two oligonucleotides, mixed equimolar, formed the beta constant-region primer covering TRBC1 and TRBC2. TCRdb recomputed calls from the UMI-ligation and nested PCR reads with MiXCR, one row per CDR3 protein. The sample has around 160,000 distinct CDR3 sequences, about 15% seen once; the top ten hold about 0.15%. This clonotype was seen many times. Material: naive CD4+ T cells from blood. This receptor was obtained from a human donor in good health.

The CDR3 here is CASAKWGSGTDTQYF. CDR3 DNA: TGTGCCAGCGCGAAATGGGGTAGCGGCACAGATACGCAGTATTTT. The chain is built from TRBV6-2 or TRBV6-3 and TRBJ2-3, with a tentative D call TRBD2 (5 bases). From germline, CDR1 is MNHEY and CDR2 SVGEGT. The CDR3 runs 15 residues. The V end was cut by 8 bases, the J end by 1 base, with 16 bases between.